This TCR beta chain was profiled in a study of T cell responses to AZD1222 COVID-19 vaccine. The study, taken as a whole, reports: Repertoire collection took place solely once the T cell response had peaked. Donors were mostly white British, more females; clonal diversity possibly underestimated.

The CDR3 extends over 13 amino acids. V trimming: 4 bases; J trimming: 14 bases; junction bases outside the gene matches: 12. On this clone: The antigen is undetermined.

Profiled with immunoSEQ multiplex PCR; TCRdb holds only in-frame clones, not every one. Here the sample spans 60,000 to 90,000 clones, around 80% being singletons. The material was peripheral blood, obtained 28 days after the second dose of the MenACWY control vaccine. This TCR derives from an adult who received the MenACWY meningococcal vaccine as a control. The chain couples TRBV12-3 or TRBV12-4 to TRBJ1-2; 8 nucleotides line up with TRBD1. This CDR3 is CASSSSLGQGQTF. CDR3 DNA sequence: TGTGCCAGCAGTTCCTCCCTAGGACAGGGCCAAACCTTC.